These 10 T cell receptor beta chains originate from one sample sequenced in a study of T cell responses to AZD1222 COVID-19 vaccine. The method was immunoSEQ multiplex PCR; TCRdb's version includes in-frame clones alone and lacks a portion of them. The sample has about 120,000 clones, around 90% seen once. The sequences come from peripheral blood, collected 28 days after the second dose of the MenACWY control vaccine. The source is an adult who received the MenACWY meningococcal vaccine as a control.

V is TRBV5-1 and J is TRBJ2-3; no clear D gene. CDR1 and CDR2 (germline): SGHRS, YFSETQ. The CDR3 is 14 amino acids. Between the trimmed V and J ends, which lost 0 bases and 4 bases, there was a span of 9 bases. The CDR3 bases are TGCGCCAGCAGCTTGGAGCTGGTCTCAGATACGCAGTATTTT. It translates to CASSLELVSDTQYF.

The CDR3 nucleotides are TGTGCCACCAGTGACCCCGGACAGGCAGGGAATGGCTACACCTTC. Translated: CATSDPGQAGNGYTF. The chain is built from TRBV24-1 and TRBJ1-2; TRBD1 aligns across 7 bases. This CDR3 is built from 15 residues. V lost 4 bases to trimming and J lost 6 bases; unmatched junction nucleotides: 10. Per germline, CDR1 KGHDR and CDR2 SFDVKD.

J is TRBJ2-1 and V is TRBV7-9, with 14 positions matching TRBD2. Germline CDR1 SEHNR, CDR2 FQNEAQ (reference sequence). The CDR3 spans 16 residues. With 5 bases clipped from V and 4 bases from J, the junction kept 4 bases outside the gene matches. CDR3 DNA: TGTGCCAGCAGCGTGGGACTAGCGGGAGTATACAATGAGCAGTTCTTC. It codes for CASSVGLAGVYNEQFF.

This chain links TRBV21-1 with TRBJ2-1; the D call of TRBD1 is as the table states it, not checked on the DNA. TRBV21-1 constitutes a pseudogene. The CDR3 sequence is 17 residues long. The CDR3 coding sequence is TGTGCCAGCAGCAATAATAGTCGGGACAGCTCCTACAATGAGCAGTTCTTC. Its translation is CASSNNSRDSSYNEQFF.

The rearrangement joins TRBV18 to TRBJ1-1; tentatively, D is TRBD1 (5 bases). V lost 1 base, J lost 0 bases, and 12 bases lay in between. The germline V gene encodes CDR1 KGHSH and CDR2 LQKENI. CDR3 length equals 16 residues. CDR3 bases: TGTGCCAGCTCACCACGGTTGACAGCGATGAACACTGAAGCTTTCTTT. It yields the protein CASSPRLTAMNTEAFF.

In this sample, this clone turned up once. This chain links TRBV27 with TRBJ2-3; D not certain. Trimming left V 3 bases short and J 2 bases short, with 9 bases between. The CDR3 runs to 14 residues. Germline values: CDR1 MNHEY, CDR2 SMNVEV (reference sequence). CDR3 region: CASSFVGYTDTQYF. CDR3 bases: TGTGCCAGCAGTTTCGTGGGGTACACAGATACGCAGTATTTT.

The table lists this clone with a few counts. This chain connects TRBV6-2 or TRBV6-3 to TRBJ2-7, with D perhaps being TRBD1 or TRBD2 (6 bases each). Deletions cut 2 bases from V and 7 bases from J, with 21 bases between. Germline V gene lookup returns CDR1 MNHEY and CDR2 SVGEGT. There are 16 residues in the CDR3. In DNA form, the CDR3 reads TGTGCCAGCAGTTACCCGATGACAGGCGGGGTTGTTGAGCAGTACGTC. Protein: CASSYPMTGGVVEQYV.

This rearrangement joins TRBV5-4 to TRBJ2-4; a weak D match, TRBD2 (5 bases). CDR3 length: 14 residues. The V gene's germline CDR1 is SGHNT and CDR2 YYREEE (reference sequence). The ends were cut back, 5 bases at V and 1 base at J, with 10 bases in the middle. The CDR3 region has the DNA TGTGCCAGCAGGGCTGGGGAGGCCAAAAACATTCAGTACTTC. This codes for CASRAGEAKNIQYF.

This sequence joins TRBV6-5 and TRBJ2-7; D is unclear. CDR3 length: 14 residues. V was trimmed by 5 bases and J by 0 bases, leaving 11 bases between them. The germline V gene has CDR1 MNHEY and CDR2 SVGAGI. CDR3 coding DNA: TGTGCCAGCAGTCCCTGGTCGAGCTCCTACGAGCAGTACTTC. Protein product: CASSPWSSSYEQYF.

V is TRBV27 and J is TRBJ2-2; 9 nucleotides agree with TRBD2. Germline lookup yields CDR1 MNHEY and CDR2 SMNVEV (reference sequence). This CDR3 has 18 residues. Trimming at V came to 4 bases and at J to 6 bases, leaving 15 bases not matched to a gene. CDR3 nucleotide sequence: TGTGCCAGCAGTTCAACCCTCCTAGCGGGACAATTTGCCGGGGAGCTGTTTTTT. Residues: CASSSTLLAGQFAGELFF.